This T cell receptor beta chain is from a study of cytomegalovirus exposure and HLA in healthy donors. Whole-study context: From 150 million to 200 million T cells, an earlier analysis saw some 120 million unique TCR beta sequences.

PCR primers comprised 60 Vbeta and 13 Jbeta primers. TCRdb's copy holds only in-frame clones and misses some; the assay was immunoSEQ multiplex PCR. The repertoire holds some 150,000 clones, with around 69% as singletons. Healthy donors of bone marrow made up the group. On this clone itself: Its antigen is as yet unknown.

The V gene's germline CDR1 is MDHEN and CDR2 SYDVKM. Trimming shortened V by 2 bases and J by 4 bases, and 12 bases separated the two germline ends. The CDR3 loop spans 14 amino acids. General study points: Earlier results showed most TCR beta V segments being productive about 87% or about 30% of the time.

The chain employs TRBV28 and TRBJ2-7; a weak D match, TRBD1 (7 bases). Sequenced sample: PBMCs. This sequence originates from a man aged 60 to 69 in good health and CMV-seronegative. CDR3 DNA sequence: TGTGCCAGCAGTTTAACCCAGGGGGGATACGAGCAGTACTTC. Translation gives CASSLTQGGYEQYF.